This T cell receptor (beta chain) was documented in a study of PD-1 blockade in classical Hodgkin lymphoma. At the level of the study: Patients had nivolumab dosed at 3 mg/kg, delivered intravenously every 2 weeks.

Repertoires were generated with immunoSEQ multiplex PCR, while TCRdb's copy carries only in-frame clones and drops some. This sample yields some 4,000 clones, of which roughly 87% are seen a single time; approximately 0.95% belongs to the top ten. CDR1 and CDR2 (germline): KGHSH, LQKENI. The V segment lost 3 bases and the J segment 3 bases; nucleotides outside the gene matches: 11. The CDR3 extends over 18 amino acids. Patients all relapsed after autologous stem cell transplantation, and there was variation in brentuximab vedotin exposure. Thawed PBMCs underwent magnetic negative selection to yield purified CD4+ T cells.

The sequence was obtained from a human donor with classical Hodgkin lymphoma. This material consisted of CD4+ T cells from blood, taken at baseline. This rearrangement joins TRBV18 to TRBJ1-3; TRBD1 matches 10 bases. CDR3 in amino acids: CASSPSPPGQGFGNTIYF. The CDR3 region has the DNA TGTGCCAGCTCACCGAGCCCTCCGGGACAGGGGTTTGGAAACACCATATATTTT.